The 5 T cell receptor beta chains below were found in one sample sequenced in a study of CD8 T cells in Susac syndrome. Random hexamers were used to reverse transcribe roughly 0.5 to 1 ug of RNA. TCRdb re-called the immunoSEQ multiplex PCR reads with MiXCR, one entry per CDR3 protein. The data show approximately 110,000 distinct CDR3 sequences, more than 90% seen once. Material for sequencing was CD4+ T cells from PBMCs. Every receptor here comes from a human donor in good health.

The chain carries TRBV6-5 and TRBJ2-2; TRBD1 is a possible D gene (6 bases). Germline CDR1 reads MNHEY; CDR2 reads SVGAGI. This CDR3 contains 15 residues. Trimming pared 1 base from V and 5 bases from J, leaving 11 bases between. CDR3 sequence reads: CASSYWGLRTGELFF. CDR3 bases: TGTGCCAGCAGTTACTGGGGGCTCCGGACCGGGGAGCTGTTTTTT.

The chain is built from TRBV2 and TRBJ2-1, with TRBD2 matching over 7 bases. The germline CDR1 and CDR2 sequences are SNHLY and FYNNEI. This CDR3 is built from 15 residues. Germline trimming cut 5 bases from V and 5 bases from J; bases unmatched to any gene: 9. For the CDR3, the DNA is TGTGCCAGCAGTCTAACTAGCGCGAGGGACAATGAGCAGTTCTTC. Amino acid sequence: CASSLTSARDNEQFF.

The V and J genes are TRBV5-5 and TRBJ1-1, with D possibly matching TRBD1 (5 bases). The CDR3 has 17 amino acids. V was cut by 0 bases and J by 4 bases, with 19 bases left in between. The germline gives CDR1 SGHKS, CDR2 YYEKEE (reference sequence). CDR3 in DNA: TGTGCCAGCAGCTTGGACCCTCAGGTGGCGGGGGGCACTGAAGCTTTCTTT. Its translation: CASSLDPQVAGGTEAFF.

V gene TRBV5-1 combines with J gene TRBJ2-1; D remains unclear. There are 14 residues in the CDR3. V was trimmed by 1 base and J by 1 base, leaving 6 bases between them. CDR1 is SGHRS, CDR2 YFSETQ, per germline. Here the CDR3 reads CASSLIGSYNEQFF. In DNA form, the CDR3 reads TGCGCCAGCAGCTTGATTGGTTCCTACAATGAGCAGTTCTTC.

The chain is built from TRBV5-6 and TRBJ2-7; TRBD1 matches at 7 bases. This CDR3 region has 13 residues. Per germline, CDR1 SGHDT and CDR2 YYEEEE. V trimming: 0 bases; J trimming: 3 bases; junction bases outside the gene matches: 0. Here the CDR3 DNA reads TGTGCCAGCAGCTTGGACAGGGGCTACGAGCAGTACTTC. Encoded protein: CASSLDRGYEQYF.